This T cell receptor (beta chain) was recovered during a study of early T cells in non-severe SARS-CoV-2 infection. Findings and limits, study-wide: The study's VDJdb matching favored anti-spike CD8 responses and missed private and CD4 specificities.

On this clonotype itself: The antigen remains undetermined.

One entry per CDR3 protein results from TCRdb running MiXCR on the 5' RACE reads. The sample holds around 50,000 distinct CDR3 sequences, roughly 9.2% seen once. The CDR3 totals 15 residues. V was trimmed by 3 bases and J by 0 bases, leaving 11 bases between them. Germline lookup yields CDR1 MNHNS and CDR2 SASEGT. This TCR came from an adult who was a healthcare worker with PCR-confirmed SARS-CoV-2 infection or an uninfected control (not recorded which). Sequenced: whole blood. The J gene is TRBJ1-2, the V gene TRBV6-1; D remains ambiguous. The CDR3 nucleotides are TGTGCCAGCAGTGAGACACTTCCCTCTAACTATGGCTACACCTTC. Amino acid sequence: CASSETLPSNYGYTF.